This T cell receptor beta chain emerged from a study of blood T cells in healthy people across ages (dated by TCRdb to the mid-2010s). General notes on the study: In model experiments, template switching captured about one uniquely barcoded TCR beta cDNA molecule for every two T cells. Two additional independent replicas of 1 million unique cDNA reads from the same blood draw were analyzed for two donors (one aged 18 to 29 and one aged 80 or older). The study measured age-related changes in TCR beta repertoire diversity using deep sequencing normalized with unique cDNA molecular identifiers. To avoid experimental bias, donors of different ages were distributed randomly across sequencing lanes. The donors were split into four age groups: young (average 16 years), middle-aged (roughly 39), aged (roughly 60) and long-lived (approximately 80).

Results the study describes overall, beyond this receptor: Estimates of total diversity based on one million sequenced T cells were considered lower bounds and underestimates. Observed TCR beta diversity per million T cells fell roughly linearly with age, and a significant reduction was already apparent by age around 40. Because the CMV infection status of the donors was unknown, age-related changes in expanded clonotypes may potentially have been confounded. Compared with the aged group, the long-lived group had more naive CD4+ T cells, fewer expanded clones and increased TCR diversity, suggesting age selection. There was a strong correlation between observed TCR beta diversity and the percentage of naive T cells measured by flow cytometry. Since profiling was done on bulk unsorted PBMCs, naive and antigen-experienced compartments could not be conclusively compared.

Deletion took 2 bases off V and 3 bases off J, with a span of 8 bases between the germline ends. Sequences MNHNY (CDR1) and SVGAGI (CDR2) are obtained from the germline V gene (reference sequence). Counted from cysteine to phenylalanine, this CDR3 has 13 amino acids. Only the CDR3 DNA is retained, 39 bases long and in frame from the first base. Systemically healthy Caucasian individuals from Russia, some 36 in total and aged about 6 to 95 years, were included as donors. About 10 milliliters of peripheral blood were collected from each donor into EDTA-treated Vacutainer tubes. Ficoll-Paque density-gradient centrifugation was used to isolate PBMCs, with at least 7 million obtained per sample. Trizol reagent was used to extract total RNA from PBMCs, with at least 6 micrograms per sample. For every donor, an aliquot of PBMCs went through flow cytometry to measure the percentages of naive CD45RAhigh/CD27high T cells.

The method behind the library was 5' RACE. Instrument on record: Illumina HiSeq 2500. A second PCR of roughly 7 to 12 cycles was run with a J-beta primer mix and a sample-barcoded 5' primer. A template-switch 5' adaptor carrying 12 random nucleotides introduced a unique molecular identifier onto each TCR beta cDNA molecule. At least 3 million CDR3-containing paired-end reads were obtained from each sample. First-strand cDNA synthesis was performed from all RNA using the Mint cDNA synthesis kit, with priming by a TRBC-specific oligonucleotide. Following uracil-DNA glycosylase treatment, all cDNA underwent a first 18-cycle PCR with the universal primers M1SS and BC2_uni_R. Per the authors' processing: Each sample was normalized by randomly selecting 1 million high-quality reads, each carrying a distinct molecular identifier. Instead of being binned into consensus sequences, reads with shared molecular identifiers were discarded. MiTCR, set to a Q25 quality threshold and the strictest error-elimination algorithm, was used for CDR3 identification, clonotype clustering and error correction. Lower-bound total TCR beta diversity was estimated with a nonparametric unseen species model using Euler transformation. Through fastp at Q25 and MiXCR, TCRdb rebuilt clones from the public reads, retaining in-frame beta chains. For every CDR3 protein sequence, its rows merge into one entry that carries the most common genes and DNA. None of the V and J calls come from the authors' own analysis; TCRdb made them. For this sample the table gives roughly 790,000 distinct CDR3 sequences, of which roughly 41% were detected only once. 20% to 25% of the sample rests with the top ten.

Concerning this clonotype itself: The antigen it recognizes is unknown. Base qualities are not provided; no much larger clone lies one nucleotide away.

The clonotype originates from a woman in her fifties or sixties in good health. The rearranged segments are TRBV6-6 and TRBJ2-7; there is no confident call for the D gene. Material for sequencing was blood. The CDR3 protein is CASSYTRDYEQYF. The DNA is as follows: TGTGCCAGCAGTTACACAAGGGACTACGAGCAGTACTTC.